This entry is about one T cell receptor beta chain. Its specificity is unknown. CDR1 is MRHNA and CDR2 is SNTAGT in the germline V gene. CDR3 size: 12 residues. V gave up 5 bases and J gave up 9 bases; unmatched junction bases: 4. This sample was included in a study of cytomegalovirus exposure and HLA in healthy donors. General observations from the study: Exclusion as indistinguishable affected some V segments, including TRBV6-2 and TRBV6-3.

Both 60 Vbeta primers and 13 Jbeta primers went into the PCR. Only in-frame clones appear in the TCRdb table, and some are missing; sequencing was by immunoSEQ multiplex PCR. The sample consists of about 120,000 clones, around 82% of them appearing once. The clonotype was recovered from a male donor in good health and CMV-seropositive. The chain employs TRBV6-4 and TRBJ2-4; 7 bases agree with TRBD2. What was sequenced was PBMCs. The CDR3 sequence: CASSRTSSIQYF. The CDR3 DNA sequence: TGTGCCAGCAGTCGGACTAGTTCCATTCAGTACTTC.